Shown below are 14 T cell receptor beta chains from a single sample sequenced in a study of a mutant IDH1 vaccine in newly diagnosed glioma. Clones were read by immunoSEQ multiplex PCR, and TCRdb kept only the in-frame ones, dropping some. The sample contains about 52,000 clones, more than 85% of which appear only once. Time point given: week 11, during vaccination. Each dose of the vaccine consisted of 300 ug of mutant IDH1 20-mer peptide, with topical imiquimod. Their target antigens are unknown. The sample here was PBMCs, taken from a glioma patient whose treatment included an IDH1 peptide vaccine. These receptors were collected from a man aged 50-59 years with glioma.

The V call is TRBV7-9, the J call TRBJ1-1; TRBD1 agrees at 8 bases. Per germline, CDR1 SEHNR and CDR2 FQNEAQ (reference sequence). CDR3 length equals 15 residues. V shed 1 base, J shed 2 bases, and the junction held 3 bases outside the gene matches. CDR3 in amino acids: CASSLEGTGNTEAFF. For the CDR3, the DNA is TGTGCCAGCAGCTTAGAAGGGACAGGCAACACTGAAGCTTTCTTT. The variable domain in full, with the rest retrieved from reference TRBV7-9 and TRBJ1-1, is DTGVSQNPRHKITKRGQNVTFRCDPISEHNRLYWYRQTLGQGPEFLTYFQNEAQLEKSRLLSDRFSAERPKGSFSTLEIQRTEQGDSAMYLCASSLEGTGNTEAFFGQGTRLTVV.

The genes are TRBV7-9 and TRBJ2-1, with 8 bases matching TRBD2. CDR3 length equals 17 residues. The V and J ends lost 7 bases and 2 bases, in that order; junction bases with no gene match: 13. CDR1 is SEHNR and CDR2 is FQNEAQ in the germline V gene (reference sequence). CDR3 protein: CASTPPRSGGTYNEQFF. DNA for the CDR3: TGTGCCAGCACCCCTCCCCGTTCGGGGGGGACCTACAATGAGCAGTTCTTC.

J is TRBJ2-6 and V is TRBV5-5; the D is unclear. Germline V gene sequence: CDR1 SGHKS, CDR2 YYEKEE (reference sequence). Trimming removed 2 bases at V and 0 bases at J, with 12 bases between. This CDR3 has 17 residues. The CDR3 reads CASSFPQTNSGANVLTF. In DNA, the CDR3 is TGTGCCAGCAGCTTCCCACAGACCAACTCTGGGGCCAACGTCCTGACTTTC.

The genes are TRBV7-2 and TRBJ1-1; 12 bases line up with TRBD1. V dropped 6 bases and J dropped 2; count of bases not matched to a gene: 10. CDR3 length: 17 amino acids. Germline-derived CDR1 and CDR2 are SGHTA and FQGNSA. CDR3 in DNA: TGTGCCAGCAGTGTTTCTGGGACAGGGGGCGGAAACACTGAAGCTTTCTTT. Protein product: CASSVSGTGGGNTEAFF.

This chain joins TRBV15 and TRBJ2-5; TRBD1 agrees at 7 bases. J was trimmed by 5 bases and V by 2 bases; bases with no gene match: 5. CDR3 length: 14 amino acids. Germline CDR1 and CDR2: LNHNV and YYDKDF (reference sequence). CDR3 loop: CATSRPGGVETQYF. CDR3 bases: TGTGCCACCAGCAGACCAGGGGGTGTGGAGACCCAGTACTTC.

The CDR3 region is CASSKLRDYNEQFF. CDR3 in DNA: TGTGCCAGCAGCAAACTCCGGGACTACAATGAGCAGTTCTTC. The chain combines TRBV11-2 with TRBJ2-1, with D possibly matching TRBD2 (5 bases). Germline CDR1 SGHAT, CDR2 FQNNGV. This CDR3 contains 14 residues. V was pared by 5 bases and J by 3 bases, with 11 bases between.

V and J are TRBV7-2 and TRBJ1-2, with TRBD1 matching 7 bases. The J segment lost 4 bases and the V segment lost 4 bases, leaving 6 bases of the junction unmatched. This CDR3 spans 14 amino acids. The germline V gene encodes CDR1 SGHTA and CDR2 FQGNSA. The DNA of the CDR3 is TGTGCCAGCAGCTCCGACAGGGCGACCTATGGCTACACCTTC. This sequence encodes CASSSDRATYGYTF.

This chain links TRBV7-6 with TRBJ1-4; TRBD1 aligns across 8 bases. CDR1 SGHVS and CDR2 FNYEAQ come from the germline V gene. V lost 5 bases and J lost 0; bases outside the gene matches: 2. This CDR3 has 15 residues. The CDR3 DNA reads TGTGCCAGCAGCATACAGGGGGCAACTAATGAAAAACTGTTTTTT. Its translation is CASSIQGATNEKLFF.

This rearrangement joins TRBV4-1 to TRBJ1-2, with a possible D match to TRBD1 (5 bases). V was pared by 4 bases and J by 2 bases, with 14 bases between. The germline V gene has CDR1 MGHRA and CDR2 YSYEKL. This CDR3 has 15 residues. This CDR3 reads CASSREPGPNYGYTF. The DNA for the CDR3 is TGCGCCAGCAGCCGCGAGCCGGGGCCCAACTATGGCTACACCTTC.

The chain carries TRBV7-9 and TRBJ2-1; possible D gene TRBD1, 5 bases. Between the trimmed V and J ends, which lost 6 bases and 4 bases, there was a span of 16 bases. The length of the CDR3 is 15 residues. CDR1 is SEHNR and CDR2 is FQNEAQ in the germline V gene (reference sequence). In DNA form, the CDR3 reads TGTGCCAGCAGTCGCGACAGCTTTTCATACAATGAGCAGTTCTTC. Residues: CASSRDSFSYNEQFF.

CDR3 in DNA: TGTGCCAGCAGCTTAGCCCGAGAATACGAGCAGTACTTC. It is translated as CASSLAREYEQYF. The chain couples TRBV7-9 to TRBJ2-7; D gene unclear. The CDR3 is 13 residues long. The germline V gene has CDR1 SEHNR and CDR2 FQNEAQ (reference sequence). V lost 0 bases and J 4 bases, leaving 7 bases between the germline ends.

The chain links TRBV14 to TRBJ1-2; TRBD1 matches at 9 bases. With 4 bases clipped from V and 4 bases from J, the junction kept 13 bases outside the gene matches. Germline V CDR1 and CDR2: SGHDN, FVKESK. This CDR3 has 17 amino acids. CDR3: CASSPRDRDMKVYGYTF. Written as DNA, the CDR3 is TGTGCCAGCAGCCCGCGGGACAGGGATATGAAGGTCTATGGCTACACCTTC. Combining the CDR3 with reference TRBV14 and TRBJ1-2 gives the whole variable domain EAGVTQFPSHSVIEKGQTVTLRCDPISGHDNLYWYRRVMGKEIKFLLHFVKESKQDESGMPNNRFLAERTGGTYSTLKVQPAELEDSGVYFCASSPRDRDMKVYGYTFGSGTRLTVV.

This rearrangement joins TRBV28 to TRBJ1-5; D is ambiguous. From germline, CDR1 is MDHEN and CDR2 SYDVKM. Between the trimmed V and J ends, which lost 1 base and 1 base, there was a span of 11 bases. CDR3 length: 16 residues. The CDR3 DNA is TGTGCCAGCAGTTTATTGGCGAGGATGAGCAATCAGCCCCAGCATTTT. This encodes CASSLLARMSNQPQHF.

This chain uses TRBV29-1 with TRBJ2-7; possible D gene TRBD1, 5 bases. Germline V CDR1 and CDR2: SQVTM, ANQGSEA. CDR3 size: 15 residues. V was cut by 4 bases and J by 6 bases, with 22 bases left in between. The CDR3 loop is CSVVPSPGMYSEQYF. CDR3 coding DNA: TGCAGCGTTGTACCCTCTCCAGGGATGTATAGCGAGCAGTACTTC.